The 17 T cell receptor beta chains listed next were all sequenced from one sample in a study of OX40 agonist ivuxolimab in advanced cancers. Assay: immunoSEQ multiplex PCR; the TCRdb copy retains only in-frame clones and omits some. This repertoire shows over 15,000 clones, 74% found once; its top ten account for roughly a quarter. The input for sequencing was CD4+ or CD8+ T cells sorted from blood, taken in a trial of the OX40 agonist ivuxolimab. The receptors here all came from an adult with an advanced solid tumor such as melanoma, head and neck, liver or kidney cancer.

This clone was counted a few times. The chain couples TRBV2 to TRBJ1-2, with D unclear. Germline loops: CDR1 SNHLY, CDR2 FYNNEI. V was trimmed by 6 bases and J by 2 bases, leaving 13 bases between them. This CDR3 is 14 amino acids long. The CDR3 region is CASRVGRENYGYTF. In DNA, the CDR3 is TGTGCCAGCAGAGTTGGACGGGAGAACTATGGCTACACCTTC.

The chain carries TRBV5-1 and TRBJ2-3, with D tentatively TRBD1 (6 bases). Germline assignment: CDR1 SGHRS and CDR2 YFSETQ. CDR3 size: 15 residues. Trimming left V 0 bases short and J 2 bases short, with 10 bases between. The CDR3 loop reads CASSLEGVHTDTQYF. In DNA, the CDR3 is TGCGCCAGCAGCTTGGAGGGGGTCCACACAGATACGCAGTATTTT.

This clone came up a few times. The gene calls are TRBV28 and TRBJ1-2; D is ambiguous. The CDR3 runs 16 residues. Between the trimmed V and J ends, which lost 5 bases and 8 bases, there was a span of 24 bases. Germline V gene data show CDR1 as MDHEN and CDR2 as SYDVKM. The CDR3 region has the DNA TGTGCCAGCAGTACAATCATGGACGGTACCTTGCGAGGCTACACCTTC. Protein sequence: CASSTIMDGTLRGYTF.

This sequence joins TRBV2 and TRBJ2-7; a possible D gene is TRBD1 (5 bases). V gave up 7 bases and J gave up 1 base, with 11 bases separating them. The CDR3 extends over 13 amino acids. CDR1 is SNHLY and CDR2 is FYNNEI in the germline V gene. CDR3 bases: TGTGCCAGCAAAGGGGATGAGTCCTACGAGCAGTACTTC. It yields the protein CASKGDESYEQYF.

This clone was observed a few times. The chain recombines TRBV28 with TRBJ2-7; tentatively, D is TRBD1 (6 bases). The CDR3 contains 14 residues. Germline V gene data show CDR1 as MDHEN and CDR2 as SYDVKM. V lost 4 bases to trimming and J lost 0 bases, with 10 bases between them. This CDR3 reads CASSSTGSSYEQYF. CDR3 sequence (DNA): TGTGCCAGCAGTTCAACAGGGAGCTCCTACGAGCAGTACTTC.

V and J are TRBV4-1 and TRBJ1-1; maybe TRBD1 (5 bases). V was cut by 3 bases and J by 4 bases, with 9 bases left in between. The CDR3 loop spans 13 amino acids. The germline gives CDR1 MGHRA, CDR2 YSYEKL. This chain's CDR3 is CASSQGTGTEAFF. CDR3 bases: TGCGCCAGCAGCCAGGGGACGGGCACTGAAGCTTTCTTT.

This sequence joins TRBV28 and TRBJ1-6, with TRBD1 matching over 7 bases. Losses at the gene ends were 6 bases for V and 7 bases for J; bases not matched to a gene: 9. Germline-derived CDR1 and CDR2 are MDHEN and SYDVKM. The CDR3 sequence is 15 residues long. CDR3: CASSLGQAGNSPLHF. The CDR3 DNA follows: TGTGCCAGCAGCCTTGGACAGGCGGGGAATTCACCCCTCCACTTT.

This clone was seen a few times. V and J are TRBV28 and TRBJ1-2, with D hard to call. The CDR3 contains 13 residues. CDR1 and CDR2 (germline): MDHEN, SYDVKM. Trimming removed 3 bases from V and 8 bases from J, with 13 bases in between. CDR3 bases: TGTGCCAGCAGTTTGGGTGGTAATGCCGGCTACACCTTC. Amino acids: CASSLGGNAGYTF.

The sample holds a few counts of this clone. The chain recombines TRBV5-1 with TRBJ1-1; D is possibly TRBD1 (5 bases). With 1 base removed from V and 4 bases from J, the gap between germline ends came to 11 bases. The CDR3 length is 14 residues. Germline CDR1 SGHRS, CDR2 YFSETQ. The CDR3 here is CASSLSWGGTEAFF. DNA of the CDR3: TGCGCCAGCAGCTTGTCGTGGGGCGGCACTGAAGCTTTCTTT.

The rearrangement joins TRBV4-3 to TRBJ2-1; 9 bases are a match to TRBD1. The junction had 2 bases not matched to a gene; V was cut back by 4 bases and J by 7 bases. The germline gives CDR1 LGHNA, CDR2 YSLEER. The CDR3 has 13 amino acids. The DNA for the CDR3 is TGCGCCAGCAGCCCCGGGACAGGGAATGAGCAGTTCTTC. Its protein is CASSPGTGNEQFF.

The CDR3 bases are TGTGCCAGCAGTTTAACTCCCACCGGGGAGCTGTTTTTT. Translated, it gives CASSLTPTGELFF. The chain recombines TRBV27 with TRBJ2-2; D gene unclear. The CDR3 has 13 amino acids. V lost 2 bases, J lost 4 bases, and 5 bases lay in between. Looked up from germline, CDR1 is MNHEY and CDR2 is SMNVEV (reference sequence).

The rearrangement links TRBV27 to TRBJ2-7; D is ambiguous. The V gene lost 4 bases and the J gene lost 2 bases, with 12 bases spanning the gap. Germline V gives CDR1 MNHEY, CDR2 SMNVEV (reference sequence). The CDR3 extends over 14 amino acids. CDR3 amino acids: CASSSLPGPYEQYF. The CDR3 DNA is TGTGCCAGCAGTTCCCTTCCGGGCCCCTACGAGCAGTACTTC.

The chain links TRBV2 to TRBJ1-4, with D perhaps TRBD1 (5 bases). V was clipped by 6 bases and J by 8 bases, with 10 bases between them. The CDR3 consists of 12 residues. In germline, CDR1 is SNHLY, CDR2 FYNNEI. CDR3 in DNA: TGTGCCAGCAGGGGGGACTTCGAAAAACTGTTTTTT. Protein sequence: CASRGDFEKLFF.

With regard to this clone: Compared with germline, one end of the junction differs, possibly owing to a read error. DNA for the CDR3: TGTGCCAGCAGCTGGACAGGGGCCATCTATGGCCACACCTTC. Translated: CASSWTGAIYGHTF. The rearrangement links TRBV5-5 to TRBJ1-2; the match to TRBD1 covers 9 bases. The CDR3 loop spans 14 amino acids. Germline assignment: CDR1 SGHKS and CDR2 YYEKEE (reference sequence).

In nucleotides, the CDR3 is TGCGCCAGCAGCTTGGGTCAGGGGTTCGAGCAGTACTTC. Translating it yields CASSLGQGFEQYF. J is TRBJ2-7 and V is TRBV5-1, with D tentatively TRBD1 (6 bases). The ends were cut back, 0 bases at V and 6 bases at J, with 10 bases in the middle. The V gene's germline CDR1 is SGHRS and CDR2 YFSETQ. The CDR3 runs 13 residues.

V usage is TRBV7-9 and J usage is TRBJ2-1; possible D gene TRBD2, 6 bases. This CDR3 comprises 16 residues. From germline, CDR1 is SEHNR and CDR2 FQNEAQ (reference sequence). The V end lost 5 bases, the J end lost 6 bases, and 20 bases lay between the germline ends. The CDR3 sequence: CASSPSGGAIPNEQFF. The CDR3 bases are TGTGCCAGCAGCCCTTCCGGGGGAGCCATCCCCAATGAGCAGTTCTTC.

The rearrangement uses TRBV6-4 and TRBJ2-2; D unresolved. The CDR3 is 14 amino acids. Germline V lookup: CDR1 MRHNA, CDR2 SNTAGT. The V end lost 2 bases, the J end lost 1 base, and 5 bases lay between the germline ends. In DNA, the CDR3 is TGTGCCAGCAGTGACGGGGAGAACACCGGGGAGCTGTTTTTT. Protein: CASSDGENTGELFF.